This TCR beta chain appears in the sequencing data of a study of cytomegalovirus exposure and HLA in healthy donors. The donors were healthy bone marrow donors. The PCR employed 60 Vbeta primers together with 13 Jbeta primers. Sequenced by immunoSEQ multiplex PCR; TCRdb stores in-frame clones only, minus some. The sample lists some 240,000 clones; about 90% were seen once. As for this clone: Its specificity is not known.

Looked up from germline, CDR1 is SGHRS and CDR2 is YFSETQ. The CDR3 consists of 15 residues. The trim removed 6 bases at V and 3 bases at J, leaving 9 bases unmatched. Points from the study as a whole: Rare sequences made up most TCRs, while some public TCRs were found in many donors.

The receptor was derived from a girl aged 2 to 10 in good health and CMV-seronegative. The rearrangement links TRBV5-1 to TRBJ2-7; 10 bases are a match to TRBD1. The specimen was PBMCs. CDR3 sequence reads: CASTYATGGGYEQYF. The CDR3 coding sequence is TGCGCCAGCACCTACGCGACAGGGGGCGGCTACGAGCAGTACTTC.